A selection of T cell receptor beta chains follows, all from one sample in a study of CD8+ T cells in alopecia areata. TCRdb keeps only in-frame clones here, not all; method: immunoSEQ multiplex PCR. This table has about 180,000 clones, about 54% appearing once. Sequencing used CD4+ T cells sorted from blood, obtained around week 55, from a patient treated with tofacitinib. The receptors come from a human donor with alopecia areata. The CDR3 runs from the conserved cysteine through the conserved F or W. Each record gives: D gene, J gene, V gene, clone size, CDR3 DNA, CDR3 protein. A D gene is named only where the DNA matches it firmly. A row's size may be missing; if present it is once, few, many or a size class.

>-|TRBJ2-7|TRBV30|once
TGTGCCTGGAGAGAAAGCTCCTACGAGCAGTACTTC
CAWRESSYEQYF
>-|TRBJ2-7|TRBV29-1|-
TGCAGCGTTGAGACGCCTAACTACGAGCAGTACTTC
CSVETPNYEQYF
>-|TRBJ1-6|TRBV7-8|-
TGTGCCAGCAGCGGGGGGACTCTTTCACCCCTCCACTTT
CASSGGTLSPLHF
>TRBD1|TRBJ2-2|TRBV2|few
TGTGCCAGCAGACAAGATGACAGGGTCGGCGGGGAGCTGTTTTTT
CASRQDDRVGGELFF
>-|TRBJ2-5|TRBV29-1|-
TGCAGCGTTGGGGAGGTAGTCCAAGAGACCCAGTACTTC
CSVGEVVQETQYF
>-|TRBJ2-7|TRBV7-2|-
TGTGCCAGCAGCTTAGGGAGCTACGAGCAGTACTTC
CASSLGSYEQYF
>TRBD1|TRBJ2-2|TRBV30|-
TGTGCCTGGAGTGTACTACCGGGACAGGGAGCCGGGGAGCTGTTTTTT
CAWSVLPGQGAGELFF
>-|TRBJ1-1|TRBV7-2|-
TGTGCCAGCAGCCCCGGGGGGAGCTTGGGCACTGAAGCTTTCTTT
CASSPGGSLGTEAFF
>-|TRBJ1-5|TRBV27|once
TGTGCCAGCAGTTTAATGGGTCAGCCCCAGCATTTT
CASSLMGQPQHF
>-|TRBJ1-1|TRBV11-2|few
TGTGCCAGCAGCCTAAGTTCGGGGCTAAGCACTGAAGCTTTCTTT
CASSLSSGLSTEAFF
>-|TRBJ1-4|TRBV6-5|-
TGTGCCAGCAGTTATGGGGGCGGCGCGGAAAAACTGTTTTTT
CASSYGGGAEKLFF
>TRBD1|TRBJ2-5|TRBV4-2|-
TGTGCCAGCGGCAAGAGACAGGGACCTCAAGAGACCCAGTACTTC
CASGKRQGPQETQYF
>-|TRBJ2-5|TRBV29-1|-
TGCAGCGTTGAAGATCAGGTGGTGCGAGAGACCCAGTACTTC
CSVEDQVVRETQYF
>-|TRBJ2-1|TRBV29-1|-
TGCAGCGTTGTGGCAGGGGTAGGTGAGCAGTTCTTC
CSVVAGVGEQFF
>TRBD1|TRBJ2-5|TRBV10-3|-
TGTGCCATCAGTGAACAGGGGGCGATTCGGGAGACCCAGTACTTC
CAISEQGAIRETQYF
>-|TRBJ1-2|TRBV9|-
TGTGCCAGCAGCGTAGAAGACAGCTACTATGGCTACACCTTC
CASSVEDSYYGYTF
>TRBD1|TRBJ2-5|TRBV6-5|-
TGTGCCAGCAGTTACGTGGGGGACAGGCAAGAGACCCAGTACTTC
CASSYVGDRQETQYF
>-|TRBJ2-6|TRBV15|-
TGTGCCACCAGCAGAGTAGGGACCATTCGTGGGGCCAACGTCCTGACTTTC
CATSRVGTIRGANVLTF
>-|TRBJ2-5|TRBV7-9|-
TGTGCCAGCAGAAAGATGGGGGCCCAAGAGACCCAGTACTTC
CASRKMGAQETQYF
>-|TRBJ2-5|TRBV15|once
TGTGCCACCAGCAGACTAATGGAGACCCAGTACTTC
CATSRLMETQYF
>-|TRBJ1-6|TRBV29-1|-
TGCAGCGTAGGGGTAGGGAGAAATTCACCCCTCCACTTT
CSVGVGRNSPLHF
>-|TRBJ1-6|TRBV7-9|-
TGTGCCAGCAGCTCATTGGCCAATTCACCCCTCCACTTT
CASSSLANSPLHF
>TRBD1|TRBJ2-7|TRBV4-1|-
TGCGCCAGCAGCCAAGAACCCACGACAGGGAGACTATACGAGCAGTACTTC
CASSQEPTTGRLYEQYF
>-|TRBJ2-3|TRBV11-2|few
TGTGCCAGCAGCTTAGACTATAACACAGATACGCAGTATTTT
CASSLDYNTDTQYF
>-|TRBJ2-1|TRBV30|-
TGTGCCTGGAGTGGGACTCAGTCCTCGGGGCAGTTCTTC
CAWSGTQSSGQFF
>TRBD2|TRBJ2-7|TRBV30|-
TGTGCCTGGACCTTAGCGGGGGGGCCGAACGAGCAGTACTTC
CAWTLAGGPNEQYF
>TRBD1|TRBJ2-5|TRBV4-2|-
TGTGCCAGCAGCCAGGGACAGGGAAGAGAGACCCAGTACTTC
CASSQGQGRETQYF
>-|TRBJ2-5|TRBV7-2|-
TGTGCCAGCAGCAACGCAGGGCTCCGGGAGACCCAGTACTTC
CASSNAGLRETQYF
>-|TRBJ2-5|TRBV6-5|once
TGTGCCAGCAGTTACTCGAGTGGGGCGGGGGAGACCCAGTACTTC
CASSYSSGAGETQYF
>-|TRBJ2-5|TRBV5-1|few
TGCGCCAGCAGCTCCGGACAGTATCAAGAGACCCAGTACTTC
CASSSGQYQETQYF
>-|TRBJ2-3|TRBV5-1|-
TGCGCCAGCAGCCTCCTCGCCGGAGATACGCAGTATTTT
CASSLLAGDTQYF
>TRBD2|TRBJ2-1|TRBV18|-
TGTGCCAGCTCACCCCTGCGGGGGAGGGACAATGAGCAGTTCTTC
CASSPLRGRDNEQFF
>-|TRBJ2-3|TRBV5-1|-
TGCGCCAGCAGCTCGGGCTCTCTGAACACAGATACGCAGTATTTT
CASSSGSLNTDTQYF
>-|TRBJ2-6|TRBV30|-
TGTGCCTGGAGTGTAGGAGCCATGGTCCTTACTGGGGCCAACGTCCTGACTTTC
CAWSVGAMVLTGANVLTF
>-|TRBJ2-7|TRBV5-1|-
TGCGCCAGCAGCCGGAGCTACGAGCAGTACTTC
CASSRSYEQYF
>-|TRBJ1-1|TRBV9|-
TGTGCCAGCAGCGTGCAGGGGAGCAACACTGAAGCTTTCTTT
CASSVQGSNTEAFF
>TRBD1|TRBJ1-4|TRBV28|-
TGTGCCAGCAGACCAGGGGGTTATATTGAAAAACTGTTTTTT
CASRPGGYIEKLFF
>-|TRBJ2-7|TRBV7-9|-
TGTGCCAGCAGCTGGGACATAAGCTCCTACGAGCAGTACTTC
CASSWDISSYEQYF